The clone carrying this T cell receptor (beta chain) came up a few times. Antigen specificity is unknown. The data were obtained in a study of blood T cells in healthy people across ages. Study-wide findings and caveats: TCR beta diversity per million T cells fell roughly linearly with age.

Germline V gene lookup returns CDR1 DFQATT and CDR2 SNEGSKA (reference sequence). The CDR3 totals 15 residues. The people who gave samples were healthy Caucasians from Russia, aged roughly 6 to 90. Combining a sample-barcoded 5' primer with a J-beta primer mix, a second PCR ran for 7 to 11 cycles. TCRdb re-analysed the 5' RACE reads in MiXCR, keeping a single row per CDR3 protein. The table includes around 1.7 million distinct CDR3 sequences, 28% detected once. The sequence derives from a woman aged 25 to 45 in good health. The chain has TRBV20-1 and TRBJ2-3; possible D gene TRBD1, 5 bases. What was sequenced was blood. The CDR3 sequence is CIAHLTSGLADTQYF. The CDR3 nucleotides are TGCATTGCCCATCTAACCTCAGGGTTAGCAGATACGCAGTATTTT.